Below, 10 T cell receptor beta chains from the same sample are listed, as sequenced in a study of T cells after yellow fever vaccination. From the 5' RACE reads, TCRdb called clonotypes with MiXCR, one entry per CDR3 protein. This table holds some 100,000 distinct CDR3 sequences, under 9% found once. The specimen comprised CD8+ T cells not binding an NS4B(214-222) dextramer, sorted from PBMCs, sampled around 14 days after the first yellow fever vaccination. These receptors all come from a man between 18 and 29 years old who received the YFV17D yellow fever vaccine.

The CDR3 loop reads CASSLAGTGVSGYTF. In nucleotides, the CDR3 is TGTGCCAGCAGCTTGGCCGGGACAGGGGTTAGCGGCTACACCTTC. The J gene is TRBJ1-2, the V gene TRBV5-4; TRBD1 matches at 10 bases. There are 15 residues in the CDR3. V lost 0 bases and J lost 8; bases outside the gene matches: 7. Germline lookup yields CDR1 SGHNT and CDR2 YYREEE (reference sequence).

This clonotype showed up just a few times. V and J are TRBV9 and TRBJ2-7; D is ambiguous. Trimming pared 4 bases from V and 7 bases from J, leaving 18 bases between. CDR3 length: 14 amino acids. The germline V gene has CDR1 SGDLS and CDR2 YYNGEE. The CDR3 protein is CASSLKDGYGEQYF. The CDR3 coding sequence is TGTGCCAGCAGCCTAAAGGACGGCTACGGGGAGCAGTACTTC. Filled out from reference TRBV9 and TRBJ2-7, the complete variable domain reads DSGVTQTPKHLITATGQRVTLRCSPRSGDLSVYWYQQSLDQGLQFLIQYYNGEERAKGNILERFSAQQFPDLHSELNLSSLELGDSALYFCASSLKDGYGEQYFGPGTRLTVT.

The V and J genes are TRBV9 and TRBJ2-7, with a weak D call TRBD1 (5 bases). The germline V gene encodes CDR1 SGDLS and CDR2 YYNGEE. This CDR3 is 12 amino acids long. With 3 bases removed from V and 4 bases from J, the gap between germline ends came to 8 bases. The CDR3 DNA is TGTGCCAGCAGCGAGACAGATTACGAGCAGTACGTC. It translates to CASSETDYEQYV.

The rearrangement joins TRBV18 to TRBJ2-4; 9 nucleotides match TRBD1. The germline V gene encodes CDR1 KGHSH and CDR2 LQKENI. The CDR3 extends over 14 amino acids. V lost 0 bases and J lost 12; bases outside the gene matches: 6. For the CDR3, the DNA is TGTGCCAGCTCACCACCGGGGACAGGGCCCACTCAGTACTTC. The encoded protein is CASSPPGTGPTQYF.

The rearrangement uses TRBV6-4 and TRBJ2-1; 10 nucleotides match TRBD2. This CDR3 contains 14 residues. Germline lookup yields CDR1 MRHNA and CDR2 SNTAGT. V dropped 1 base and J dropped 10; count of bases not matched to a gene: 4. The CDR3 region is CASSDFSGGAEQFF. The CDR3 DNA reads TGTGCCAGCAGTGACTTCAGCGGGGGGGCCGAGCAGTTCTTC.

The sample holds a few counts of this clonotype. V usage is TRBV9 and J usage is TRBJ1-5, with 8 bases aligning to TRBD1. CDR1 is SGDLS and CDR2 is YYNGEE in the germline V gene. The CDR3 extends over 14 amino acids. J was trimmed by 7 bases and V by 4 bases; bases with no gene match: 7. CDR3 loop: CASSPNRGDQPQHF. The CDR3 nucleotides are TGTGCCAGCAGCCCCAACAGGGGGGACCAGCCCCAGCATTTT. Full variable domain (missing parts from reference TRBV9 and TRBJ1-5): DSGVTQTPKHLITATGQRVTLRCSPRSGDLSVYWYQQSLDQGLQFLIQYYNGEERAKGNILERFSAQQFPDLHSELNLSSLELGDSALYFCASSPNRGDQPQHFGDGTRLSIL.

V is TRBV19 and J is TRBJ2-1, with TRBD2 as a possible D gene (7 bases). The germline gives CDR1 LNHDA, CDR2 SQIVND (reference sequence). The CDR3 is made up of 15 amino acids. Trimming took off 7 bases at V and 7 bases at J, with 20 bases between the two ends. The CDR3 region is CASTLFGGAINEQFF. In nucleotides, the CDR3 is TGTGCCAGTACCCTCTTTGGGGGGGCGATAAATGAGCAGTTCTTC.

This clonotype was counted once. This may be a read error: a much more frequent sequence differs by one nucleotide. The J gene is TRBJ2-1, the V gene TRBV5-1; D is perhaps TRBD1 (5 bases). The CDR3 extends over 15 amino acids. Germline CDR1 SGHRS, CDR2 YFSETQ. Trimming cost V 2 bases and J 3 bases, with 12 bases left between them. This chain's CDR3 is CASSFARDLYNEQFF. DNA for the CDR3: TGCGCCAGCAGCTTTGCCAGGGATCTCTACAATGAGCAGTTCTTC.

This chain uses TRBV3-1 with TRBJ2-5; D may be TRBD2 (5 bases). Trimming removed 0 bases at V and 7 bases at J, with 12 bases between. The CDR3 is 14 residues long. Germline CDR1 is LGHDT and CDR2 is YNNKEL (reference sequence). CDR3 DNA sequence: TGTGCCAGCAGCCAAGAAGGAAGCCGGGGGACCCAGTACTTC. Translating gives CASSQEGSRGTQYF.

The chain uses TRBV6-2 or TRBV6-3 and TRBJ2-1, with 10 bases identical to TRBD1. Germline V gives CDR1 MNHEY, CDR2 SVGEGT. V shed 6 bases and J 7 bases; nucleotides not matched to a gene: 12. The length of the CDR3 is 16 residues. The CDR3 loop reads CASRSTGTGDGNEQFF. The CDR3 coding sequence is TGTGCCAGCAGATCCACCGGGACAGGGGACGGGAATGAGCAGTTCTTC.